The T cell receptor (beta chain) described here comes from a study of cytomegalovirus exposure and HLA in healthy donors (dated by TCRdb to the late 2010s). Study-level background: According to an earlier analysis of 587 of the donors, about 179 million T cells yielded 100 million or so unique TCR beta sequences and more than 250 Gb of sequence data. An early release covering around 630 HLA-typed donors comprised approximately 290 gigabases of sequencing data and around 80 million unique TCR sequences. Of the approximately 400 genotyped donors, over 65% fell in the genetic ancestry cluster associated with self-reported Caucasian donors. The study aimed to test whether cataloging public T cell receptors could reveal signatures of past pathogen exposure. The study used immunosequencing to profile the T cell repertoires of more than 650 subjects and linked those repertoires to cytomegalovirus serostatus. Besides the first cohort of roughly 640 subjects, a separate validation cohort made up of 120 different subjects was used. High-throughput TCR immunosequencing, statistical association of individual TCRs with disease status, and machine learning were combined to predict cytomegalovirus infection status. A later analysis re-analyzed previously published TCR beta repertoires from roughly 600 donors and added high-resolution HLA genotyping to study TCR occurrence patterns. The later analysis used no new phenotypic data to find candidate immune exposures, relying instead on TCR beta sequences and their occurrence across donors. An earlier analysis of 587 of the donors applied high-throughput TCR beta sequencing to assess whether each TCR beta V gene segment acted as functional or pseudogenic. Alongside the repertoire data, information on donor age, sex, ethnicity and CMV serostatus was compiled. A later genetic analysis used genome-wide SNP genotypes for about 65% of the roughly 670 donors, treating that subset as a discovery cohort. All discovery cohort repertoires had been generated using a single sequencing platform. Class I and class II HLA loci were covered by the typing at four-digit resolution. The number of donors typed differed by locus, with roughly 629-640 for A, B, C, DRB1 and DQB1, about 500 for DQA1, 606 for DPA1, and around 450 for DPB1. Roughly five DR-DQ haplotypes were handled as single units for association and clustering because linkage in the cohort was strong. Among several hundred genotyped donors of the cohort, an average of approximately 200,000 unique TCR beta nucleotide sequences was sequenced per donor, of which 15% to 20% were non-productive.

As to this clone: The antigen this receptor binds is unknown. No much larger clone is present one base from it, and per-base qualities are unavailable.

CDR1 SGHVS and CDR2 FQNEAQ were looked up in the germline V gene. After removal of 6 bases from V and 2 bases from J, the junction retains 8 bases not matched to a gene. The CDR3, from cysteine to phenylalanine, totals 15 residues. Only the CDR3 portion is preserved as DNA: 45 bases, with reading frame beginning at the first base. What the study reported, not specific to this receptor: For the cohort, immune exposure information was limited to CMV serostatus. Three of the identified cytomegalovirus-associated TCR beta chains were confirmed in vitro to be specific for cytomegalovirus antigens. A further reported finding was that TCR beta sequences accurately predicted the HLA-A and HLA-B alleles for most subjects in the first cohort. Approximately 16 rarely observed V segments, including chromosome 9 orphons, were excluded from the earlier analysis of almost 600 of the donors because counts were too low. When HLA alleles, especially DR and DQ, strongly co-occurred, TCR associations were difficult to assign to individual alleles. At a false discovery rate of 0.05, a later analysis linked under 20,000 TCR beta sequences to specific HLA alleles. Linkage disequilibrium might explain the correlated functional status among segregating V segments, but an unknown experimental factor could not be ruled out. A later analysis reported that several top co-occurrence clusters appeared linked to parvovirus B19, influenza, CMV and Epstein-Barr virus. Sequencing depth was assumed to be roughly uniform across donors in the presence/absence analyses, though that assumption may not hold. In a later genetic analysis, fewer N-insertions in productive TCRs were reported among donors in an Asian-associated ancestry cluster than the approximately 710-donor mean. Most TCR sequences were observed very rarely across donors, whereas some public TCRs were present in many individuals. Because HLA typing was missing for some donors at each locus, association tests included only the typed subset. In a later analysis, HLA-associated TCR beta chains showed more clonal expansion and lower generation probabilities than non-associated chains that were equally common. A later analysis found that most CMV-associated TCR beta chains appeared HLA-restricted, with HLA associations seemingly driven largely by CMV exposure. A cluster of highly shared sequence variants was judged likely to represent a technical artifact of the sequencing pipeline. In a later genetic analysis, a missense DCLRE1C variant was associated with V-gene and J-gene trimming of TCR beta chains, and the association was replicated in an independent cohort. A total of about 150 TCR beta chains were listed by the study as associated with cytomegalovirus. In a later analysis, the rate of TCR association differed among HLA loci, with DRB1 alleles having the most associated TCRs and HLA-C alleles having the fewest. The authors suggested that the approach could potentially be generalized to other disease states and immunological phenotypes. The classifier was reported to diagnose cytomegalovirus status with high specificity and sensitivity in both the original cohort and the validation cohort. Some IMGT-functional V segments, including TRBV6-2 and TRBV6-3, could not be told apart with the 87-base-pair reads, so those segments were excluded. Broadly in line with IMGT annotations, most TCR beta V segments showed up in productive rearrangements about 87% or about 30% of the time in an earlier analysis of around 600 of the donors. Only TCR beta chains were sequenced in this cohort, and the absence of alpha or paired-chain data limited detectable features.

The cohort comprised around 700 healthy bone marrow donors. All cohort members were sampled while nominally healthy, although unrecorded immune exposures were likely present. The donor tested CMV seropositive, placing the donor among the 289 seropositive members of the cohort. A peripheral blood sample was provided by each donor, and peripheral blood mononuclear cells were used for TCR beta sequencing. The Qiagen DNeasy Blood Extraction Kit was used to extract genomic DNA from the blood cell samples. Libraries were built with the immunoSEQ multiplex PCR assay. For the multiplex PCR, a mixture combining 60 forward primers for TCR Vbeta segments and 13 reverse primers for TCR Jbeta segments was used. Amplification of the CDR3 region of rearranged TCR beta genes was performed with a multiplex PCR assay on genomic DNA. The amplified TCR beta libraries were sequenced on the Illumina HiSeq System as 87-base-pair reads. Processing in the source paper ran as follows. A later analysis counted about 82 million unique TCR beta chains across the 666 repertoires, and some 11 million of these chains were shared by at least two donors. Raw reads were error-corrected and collapsed into unique sequences by a nearest-neighbor algorithm in which closely related sequences were merged to remove PCR and sequencing errors. To assign V, D and J gene segments, CDR3 sequences were aligned to IMGT reference sequences. Each retained sequence needed at least a six-nucleotide match to both a V gene segment and a J gene segment. A rearrangement was called productive if the CDR3 had no stop codons and remained in frame with V and J, and every other rearrangement was called non-productive. Following IMGT convention, CDR3 was defined as the stretch from the second conserved V-encoded cysteine up to the conserved J-encoded phenylalanine. The earlier analysis of a few hundred of the donors excluded sequences that lacked an unambiguous match to a single V gene segment. An earlier analysis of 500 to 600 of the donors classified V segments as functional when productive rearrangements were above 56.7% and as segregating when the standard deviation between donors was above 5%. A statistical classification framework was built to diagnose cytomegalovirus status from the catalog of TCR beta chain sequences. A later analysis assigned V and J genes by comparing TCR nucleotide sequences with IMGT/GENE-DB human TR gene sequences. Using the TCRdist pipeline, a later analysis assigned CDR3 sequences along with most-parsimonious VDJ recombination scenarios. In a later analysis, each TCR beta chain was defined by its CDR3 amino acid sequence together with its V-gene family, and reads lacking a unique V-gene family were excluded. As a way to deal with suspected cross-contamination and a sequencing artifact, a later analysis dropped roughly 600 nucleotide sequences that were highly shared and had low generation probability. In a later analysis, a clonal expansion index for each public chain was calculated from normalized within-repertoire ranks of inferred template counts. In a later analysis, generation probabilities were computed with a VDJ recombination model fitted to out-of-frame rearrangements, and the resulting probabilities were checked against IGoR. Hypergeometric tests were used in a later analysis to score TCR-TCR, TCR-HLA and TCR-CMV co-occurrence, with a repertoire-size bias correction applied to the TCR pairs. A later analysis estimated false discovery rates by permuting HLA or CMV assignments 20 times. In a later analysis, co-occurring TCRs were grouped with DBSCAN, and TCRdist sequence similarity was added when clustering was performed within HLA-allele-positive subsets. Repertoires with fewer than 30,000 or more than 120,000 public chains, plus five repertoires with anomalous nucleotide sharing, were excluded from co-occurrence clustering. The immuneACCESS repertoire file appears here via TCRdb, limited to in-frame rearrangements. These files lack a portion of the clones; in checked studies, under half of the deficit traces to unresolved V genes, and the cause of the others is not known. V and J calls and clone size are given by that table; D and trimming were obtained from the DNA. The sample has tens of thousands of clones on record, almost 85% of them singletons. 5.6% of the sample lies in the top ten.

This TCR derives from a woman aged 18 to 35 in good health and CMV-seropositive. Input material: PBMCs. The V gene is TRBV7-8 and the J gene is TRBJ2-7; 9 middle bases align to TRBD2. The CDR3 protein is CASSSRAGGPYEQYF. The DNA sequence is as follows: TGTGCCAGCAGTTCCAGAGCGGGGGGCCCCTACGAGCAGTACTTC.